This T cell receptor (beta chain) was identified during a study of early T cells in non-severe SARS-CoV-2 infection. Background on the study: Whole-blood bulk RNA, unsorted, was sequenced, and chains were unpaired.

Researchers tagged individual cDNA molecules with unique molecular identifiers. TCRdb re-analysed the 5' RACE reads in MiXCR, keeping a single row per CDR3 protein. The sample holds under 45,000 distinct CDR3 sequences; 6% to 7.5% are singletons and the top ten take under 25%. The trim removed 2 bases at V and 4 bases at J, leaving 12 bases unmatched. Per germline, CDR1 SGHRS and CDR2 YFSETQ. CDR3 size: 16 residues. This chain joins TRBV5-1 and TRBJ2-7; TRBD1 matches at 7 bases. The sample consisted of whole blood, taken at baseline. This clonotype was obtained from an adult who was a healthcare worker with PCR-confirmed SARS-CoV-2 infection or an uninfected control (not recorded which). In nucleotides, the CDR3 is TGCGCCAGCAGCTTCCAACCACGGGACAGCTTTTACGAGCAGTACTTC. It codes for CASSFQPRDSFYEQYF.